The 30 T cell receptor beta chains reported below all come from one sample, sequenced in a study of T cell repertoires in cytomegalovirus infection. TCRdb used MiXCR to reprocess the reads, holding one entry per CDR3 protein. In the table there are about 160,000 distinct CDR3 sequences, roughly 15% of which are singletons. The sample comprised CD8+ T cells from PBMCs. These receptors were taken from a human donor in good health (CMV status not recorded). Some clones in this sample may be carry-over from other donors' samples.

The gene calls are TRBV7-8 and TRBJ1-5; no definite D call. Germline-derived CDR1 and CDR2 are SGHVS and FQNEAQ. CDR3 length: 12 residues. Deletions cut 0 bases from V and 11 bases from J, with 8 bases between. CDR3 nucleotide sequence: TGTGCCAGCAGCTTAGCCGGGGAGGCCCAGCATTTT. It translates to CASSLAGEAQHF.

Only a few counts were recorded for this clonotype. The chain joins TRBV7-6 to TRBJ1-4; no firm D call. Between the trimmed V and J ends, which lost 5 bases and 3 bases, there was a span of 16 bases. The V gene's germline CDR1 is SGHVS and CDR2 FNYEAQ. The CDR3 extends over 16 amino acids. The CDR3 region is CASSTPASTANEKLFF. For the CDR3, the DNA is TGTGCCAGCAGCACCCCCGCAAGTACCGCTAATGAAAAACTGTTTTTT.

In this sample, this clonotype turned up a few times. V gene TRBV6-2 or TRBV6-3 combines with J gene TRBJ1-2, with D possibly matching TRBD1 (5 bases). Trimming cost V 2 bases and J 4 bases, with 14 bases left between them. Germline V gene lookup returns CDR1 MNHEY and CDR2 SVGEGT. The CDR3 has 15 residues. The CDR3 region is CASSYVATGRYGYTF. The CDR3 DNA follows: TGTGCCAGCAGTTACGTCGCTACAGGACGCTATGGCTACACCTTC.

This clonotype was observed a few times. The rearrangement joins TRBV7-6 to TRBJ2-7; 9 bases map to TRBD2. Germline V gives CDR1 SGHVS, CDR2 FNYEAQ. This CDR3 comprises 15 residues. The V segment lost 5 bases and the J segment 1 base; nucleotides outside the gene matches: 6. The CDR3: CASSPGAGGSYEQYF. CDR3 bases: TGTGCCAGCAGCCCCGGCGCGGGAGGGTCCTACGAGCAGTACTTC.

This clonotype was picked up a small number of times. The CDR3 region is CASSHPSKAHNEQFF. CDR3 DNA sequence: TGTGCCAGCAGCCATCCGAGTAAGGCTCACAATGAGCAGTTCTTC. V usage is TRBV7-8 and J usage is TRBJ2-1; D is unresolved. V dropped 5 bases and J dropped 5 bases, with 16 bases sitting between them. Germline V lookup: CDR1 SGHVS, CDR2 FQNEAQ. The CDR3 runs to 15 residues.

The CDR3 DNA reads as TGTGCCAGCAGTTTATCCAGGGTGAGCACTGAAGCTTTCTTT. It codes for CASSLSRVSTEAFF. V is TRBV27 and J is TRBJ1-1; possible D gene TRBD1, 5 bases. The V gene lost 0 bases and the J gene lost 4 bases, with 9 bases spanning the gap. The CDR3 consists of 14 residues. Germline V gene lookup returns CDR1 MNHEY and CDR2 SMNVEV (reference sequence).

The chain has TRBV6-5 and TRBJ2-7; 11 bases are a match to TRBD2. Trimming at V came to 6 bases and at J to 7 bases, leaving 8 bases not matched to a gene. Germline assignment: CDR1 MNHEY and CDR2 SVGAGI. The CDR3 is made up of 14 amino acids. The CDR3, as DNA: TGTGCCAGCAGCCGAACTAGCGGGAGAGTTGAGCAGTACTTC. Translating gives CASSRTSGRVEQYF.

This clonotype came up many times. The V and J genes are TRBV7-2 and TRBJ1-3, with D perhaps TRBD1 (5 bases). Germline CDR1 and CDR2: SGHTA and FQGNSA. This CDR3 spans 16 amino acids. The germline V and J ends were trimmed by 5 bases and 0 bases, with 14 bases remaining between them. The CDR3 loop reads CASSDSPQDSGNTIYF. The CDR3 DNA reads as TGTGCCAGCAGCGACTCCCCACAGGACTCTGGAAACACCATATATTTT.

V gene TRBV7-2 combines with J gene TRBJ2-7, with 8 bases matching TRBD1. The CDR3 contains 17 residues. V was clipped by 4 bases and J by 1 base; unmatched bases: 12. The germline CDR1 and CDR2 sequences are SGHTA and FQGNSA. The CDR3 DNA follows: TGTGCCAGCAGCTATGACAGGGGCCCTCTCTCATCCTACGAGCAGTACTTC. Translating it yields CASSYDRGPLSSYEQYF.

V usage is TRBV7-2 and J usage is TRBJ2-7; D possibly matches TRBD1 or TRBD2 (6 bases each). This CDR3 contains 12 residues. The ends were cut back, 11 bases at V and 3 bases at J, with 14 bases in the middle. Per the germline V gene, CDR1 is SGHTA and CDR2 is FQGNSA. CDR3 in amino acids: CAEGDFYYEQYF. CDR3 coding DNA: TGTGCCGAGGGGGACTTCTACTACGAGCAGTACTTC.

This chain uses TRBV6-6 with TRBJ2-7; weak D call: TRBD1 (6 bases). The germline V and J ends were trimmed by 7 bases and 2 bases, with 9 bases remaining between them. Germline V gives CDR1 MNHNY, CDR2 SVGAGI (reference sequence). The CDR3 covers 12 residues. CDR3 in DNA: TGTGCCAGCATAGGACAGCCCTACGAGCAGTACTTC. It encodes CASIGQPYEQYF.

The chain has TRBV27 and TRBJ2-1; D remains ambiguous. This CDR3 comprises 16 residues. CDR1 is MNHEY, CDR2 SMNVEV, per germline (reference sequence). Trimming cost V 3 bases and J 6 bases, with 18 bases left between them. The CDR3 DNA sequence: TGTGCCAGCAGTTTCCTACAGTCTCCTCTCGTCAATGAGCAGTTCTTC. Amino acid sequence: CASSFLQSPLVNEQFF.

Only a few counts were recorded for this clonotype. V and J are TRBV25-1 and TRBJ2-1, with a weak D call TRBD2 (5 bases). Germline V gene data show CDR1 as MGHDK and CDR2 as SYGVNS. The V and J ends lost 2 bases and 9 bases respectively, with 17 bases between them. The CDR3 length is 15 residues. In DNA, the CDR3 is TGTGCCAGCAGTGAAGAGGGAGAGGGTTTCGGTGAGCAGTTCTTC. This gives the protein CASSEEGEGFGEQFF.

The CDR3 spells CASSLVKGGTYEQYF. The CDR3 DNA is TGTGCCAGCAGTTTGGTAAAGGGCGGTACCTACGAGCAGTACTTC. The chain employs TRBV28 and TRBJ2-7; the D is unclear. The CDR3 contains 15 residues. Per germline, CDR1 MDHEN and CDR2 SYDVKM. V was shortened by 3 bases and J by 2 bases, with 14 bases between the two germline ends. Complete variable domain (other parts from reference TRBV28 and TRBJ2-7): DVKVTQSSRYLVKRTGEKVFLECVQDMDHENMFWYRQDPGLGLRLIYFSYDVKMKEKGDIPEGYSVSREKKERFSLILESASTNQTSMYLCASSLVKGGTYEQYFGPGTRLTVT.

V is TRBV7-9 and J is TRBJ1-1, with 7 bases identical to TRBD1. With V trimmed by 1 base and J by 10 bases, 12 bases remained unmatched. Germline CDR1 and CDR2: SEHNR and FQNEAQ (reference sequence). The CDR3 has 15 residues. DNA of the CDR3: TGTGCCAGCAGCTTAGTGGGACGGGACAGCAGTATAGCTTTCTTT. This gives the protein CASSLVGRDSSIAFF.

The chain recombines TRBV7-6 with TRBJ2-1, with 10 bases that match TRBD2. Trimming cost V 3 bases and J 7 bases; bases outside gene matches: 6. This CDR3 is 15 amino acids long. CDR1 is SGHVS and CDR2 is FNYEAQ in the germline V gene. Written as DNA, the CDR3 is TGTGCCAGCAGCTTTCTAGCGGGAGCGTATAATGAGCAGTTCTTC. Its protein product is CASSFLAGAYNEQFF.

The table lists this clonotype with a few counts. The chain employs TRBV6-2 or TRBV6-3 and TRBJ2-1; D unclear. V lost 5 bases and J 2 bases, leaving 10 bases between the germline ends. The germline gives CDR1 MNHEY, CDR2 SVGEGT. CDR3 length equals 14 residues. The CDR3 nucleotides read TGTGCCAGCAGTAAGGCCTTGACCTACAATGAGCAGTTCTTC. Translation gives CASSKALTYNEQFF.

The V gene is TRBV29-1, the J gene TRBJ2-7, with D possibly being TRBD1 or TRBD2 (5 bases each). Per the germline V gene, CDR1 is SQVTM and CDR2 is ANQGSEA. V was pared by 0 bases and J by 6 bases, with 15 bases between. The CDR3 runs to 14 residues. The chain's CDR3 is CSVEDRGPPSEQYF. In DNA, the CDR3 is TGCAGCGTTGAAGATCGGGGCCCGCCGTCCGAGCAGTACTTC.

This clonotype was observed a handful of times. This chain uses TRBV12-3 or TRBV12-4 with TRBJ2-1; TRBD2 matches 10 bases. The CDR3 is 17 amino acids. V lost 2 bases to trimming and J lost 7 bases; unmatched junction nucleotides: 11. The CDR3 region is CASSLSFPSGSRNEQFF. The CDR3, as DNA: TGTGCCAGCAGTTTATCTTTCCCTAGCGGGAGTAGAAATGAGCAGTTCTTC.

The sample holds a few counts of this clonotype. V usage is TRBV19 and J usage is TRBJ2-1; D may be TRBD2 (5 bases). The CDR3 contains 16 residues. The V end lost 1 base, the J end lost 5 bases, and 15 bases lay between the germline ends. Germline values: CDR1 LNHDA, CDR2 SQIVND (reference sequence). The CDR3 sequence is CASSIGTSGKNNEQFF. The CDR3 nucleotides are TGTGCCAGTAGTATAGGCACTTCGGGAAAAAACAATGAGCAGTTCTTC.

The V call is TRBV28, the J call TRBJ2-1, with 10 bases that match TRBD1. Per the germline V gene, CDR1 is MDHEN and CDR2 is SYDVKM. This CDR3 has 13 amino acids. The trim removed 5 bases at V and 16 bases at J, leaving 11 bases unmatched. This CDR3 reads CASSTLDRGYIFF. DNA of the CDR3: TGTGCCAGCAGTACCCTGGACAGGGGGTACATATTCTTC.

This clonotype was seen only a few times. The V gene is TRBV12-5, the J gene TRBJ2-7; a weak D match, TRBD2 (5 bases). CDR3 size: 13 residues. V was clipped by 7 bases and J by 3 bases, with 13 bases between them. Germline assignment: CDR1 LGHNT and CDR2 FRNRAP. For the CDR3, the DNA is TGTGCTAGTGCCCTAGCACCCGACTACGAGCAGTACTTC. Protein product: CASALAPDYEQYF.

This clonotype was detected many times. V usage is TRBV12-3 or TRBV12-4 and J usage is TRBJ2-3, with no clear D. CDR3 size: 12 residues. The V gene lost 7 bases and the J gene lost 4 bases, with 9 bases spanning the gap. CDR3: CASTIGPDTQYF. The CDR3 DNA reads TGTGCCAGCACAATAGGGCCAGATACGCAGTATTTT.

The chain couples TRBV19 to TRBJ2-1; 7 positions match TRBD1. The CDR3 runs 15 residues. The junction had 10 bases not matched to a gene; V was cut back by 3 bases and J by 8 bases. Germline CDR1 and CDR2: LNHDA and SQIVND (reference sequence). CDR3 nucleotides: TGTGCCAGTAGTATTAACAGGGGACGCGCTCATGAGCAGTTCTTC. It codes for CASSINRGRAHEQFF.

This clonotype was observed a few times. The V call is TRBV20-1, the J call TRBJ2-3; perhaps TRBD1 as D (6 bases). Per germline, CDR1 DFQATT and CDR2 SNEGSKA (reference sequence). There are 17 residues in the CDR3. V lost 0 bases to trimming and J lost 2 bases, with 18 bases between them. In nucleotides, the CDR3 is TGCAGTGCTAGAGATATTTGGGACAACCTTCTCACAGATACGCAGTATTTT. This encodes CSARDIWDNLLTDTQYF.

The CDR3 loop reads CASSTSGTAMKTQYF. DNA of the CDR3: TGTGCCAGCAGCACCTCCGGGACGGCAATGAAGACCCAGTACTTC. V usage is TRBV28 and J usage is TRBJ2-5, with D perhaps given as TRBD1 or TRBD2 (5 bases each). The CDR3 has 15 amino acids. Trimming cost V 6 bases and J 6 bases, with 20 bases left between them. Per germline, CDR1 MDHEN and CDR2 SYDVKM.

This clonotype has only a few counts. The rearrangement uses TRBV7-2 and TRBJ2-5; 7 bases line up with TRBD2. Germline V gene lookup returns CDR1 SGHTA and CDR2 FQGNSA. The trim removed 3 bases at V and 0 bases at J, leaving 4 bases unmatched. The CDR3 is 15 residues long. The CDR3 DNA follows: TGTGCCAGCAGCTTGACGGGGAGGGACCAAGAGACCCAGTACTTC. It codes for CASSLTGRDQETQYF.

This clonotype was seen a few times. This chain connects TRBV14 to TRBJ2-7; D is undetermined. Germline V gene lookup returns CDR1 SGHDN and CDR2 FVKESK. V dropped 4 bases and J dropped 5 bases, with 9 bases sitting between them. The CDR3 extends over 12 amino acids. CDR3 DNA sequence: TGTGCCAGCAGCCCCTCAGTGAACGAGCAGTACTTC. Amino acid sequence: CASSPSVNEQYF.

This clonotype was found a few times. The DNA of the CDR3 is TGTGCCAGCAGTGACTCCAGCGGGAGGTTTGATGAGCAGTTCTTC. This sequence encodes CASSDSSGRFDEQFF. The rearrangement uses TRBV11-2 and TRBJ2-1, with 9 bases lining up with TRBD2. CDR3 length equals 15 residues. Germline loops: CDR1 SGHAT, CDR2 FQNNGV. With V trimmed by 6 bases and J by 8 bases, 11 bases remained unmatched. Based on the CDR3 plus reference TRBV11-2 and TRBJ2-1, the full variable domain is EAGVAQSPRYKIIEKRQSVAFWCNPISGHATLYWYQQILGQGPKLLIQFQNNGVVDDSQLPKDRFSAERLKGVDSTLKIQPAKLEDSAVYLCASSDSSGRFDEQFFGPGTRLTVL.

The chain combines TRBV6-5 with TRBJ2-7; weak D call: TRBD1 (6 bases). CDR1 is MNHEY, CDR2 SVGAGI, per germline. The CDR3 consists of 13 residues. The V end lost 5 bases, the J end lost 0 bases, and 8 bases lay between the germline ends. DNA of the CDR3: TGTGCCAGCAGTCGGGACATCTCCTACGAGCAGTACTTC. Encoded protein: CASSRDISYEQYF.